This T cell receptor beta chain comes out of a study of T cell responses to AZD1222 COVID-19 vaccine. The CDR3 runs 15 residues. The V gene lost 0 bases and the J gene lost 0 bases, with 8 bases spanning the gap. The germline CDR1 and CDR2 sequences are LNHDA and SQIVND (reference sequence). General study points: Reportedly, nearly half of unique spike TCRs recognized epitopes outside B.1.351/B.1.1.7 mutations. Donors skewed white British and female; clonal diversity was possibly underestimated. Every sample of the repertoires postdated the peak T cell response.

The sample holds a few counts of this clone. Its cognate antigen is unknown. Data came from immunoSEQ multiplex PCR; TCRdb stores just in-frame clones and leaves some out. The sample has about 110,000 clones, roughly 88% seen once. Specimen: peripheral blood, collected on day 0 of MenACWY control vaccination. The TCR was taken from an adult in good health. V is TRBV19 and J is TRBJ2-5; perhaps TRBD2 as D (5 bases). The CDR3 DNA follows: TGTGCCAGTAGTATAGACAGGACTGACCAAGAGACCCAGTACTTC. The encoded protein is CASSIDRTDQETQYF. The full variable domain, its missing parts supplied by reference TRBV19 and TRBJ2-5, is DGGITQSPKYLFRKEGQNVTLSCEQNLNHDAMYWYRQDPGQGLRLIYYSQIVNDFQKGDIAEGYSVSREKKESFPLTVTSAQKNPTAFYLCASSIDRTDQETQYFGPGTRLLVL.